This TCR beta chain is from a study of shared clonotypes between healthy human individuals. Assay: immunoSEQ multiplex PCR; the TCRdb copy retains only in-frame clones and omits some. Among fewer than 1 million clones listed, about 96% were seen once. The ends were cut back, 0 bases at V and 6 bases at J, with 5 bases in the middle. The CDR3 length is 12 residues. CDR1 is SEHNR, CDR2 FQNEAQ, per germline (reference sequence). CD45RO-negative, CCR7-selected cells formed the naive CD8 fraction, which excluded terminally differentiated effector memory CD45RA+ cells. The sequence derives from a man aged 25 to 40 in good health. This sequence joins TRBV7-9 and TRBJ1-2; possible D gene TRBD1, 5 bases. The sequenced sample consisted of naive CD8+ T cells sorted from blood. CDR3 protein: CASSLAQDGYTF. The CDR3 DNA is TGTGCCAGCAGCTTAGCACAGGATGGCTACACCTTC. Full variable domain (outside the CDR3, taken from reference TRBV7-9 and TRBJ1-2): DTGVSQNPRHKITKRGQNVTFRCDPISEHNRLYWYRQTLGQGPEFLTYFQNEAQLEKSRLLSDRFSAERPKGSFSTLEIQRTEQGDSAMYLCASSLAQDGYTFGSGTRLTVV.